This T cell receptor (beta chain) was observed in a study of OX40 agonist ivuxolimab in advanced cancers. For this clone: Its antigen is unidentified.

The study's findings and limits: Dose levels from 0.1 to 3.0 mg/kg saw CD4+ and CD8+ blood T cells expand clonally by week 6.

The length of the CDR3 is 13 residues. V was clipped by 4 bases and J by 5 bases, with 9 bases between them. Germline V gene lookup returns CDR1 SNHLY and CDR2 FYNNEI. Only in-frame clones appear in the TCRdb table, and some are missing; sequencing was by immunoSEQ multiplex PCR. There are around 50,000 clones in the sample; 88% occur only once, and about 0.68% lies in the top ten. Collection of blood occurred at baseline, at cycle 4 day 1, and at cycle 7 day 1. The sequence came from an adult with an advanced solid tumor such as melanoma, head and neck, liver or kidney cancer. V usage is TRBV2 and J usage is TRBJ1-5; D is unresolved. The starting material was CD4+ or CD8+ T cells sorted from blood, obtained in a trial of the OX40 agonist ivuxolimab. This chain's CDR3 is CASSVSGYQPQHF. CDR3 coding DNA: TGTGCCAGCAGTGTCTCCGGGTATCAGCCCCAGCATTTT.